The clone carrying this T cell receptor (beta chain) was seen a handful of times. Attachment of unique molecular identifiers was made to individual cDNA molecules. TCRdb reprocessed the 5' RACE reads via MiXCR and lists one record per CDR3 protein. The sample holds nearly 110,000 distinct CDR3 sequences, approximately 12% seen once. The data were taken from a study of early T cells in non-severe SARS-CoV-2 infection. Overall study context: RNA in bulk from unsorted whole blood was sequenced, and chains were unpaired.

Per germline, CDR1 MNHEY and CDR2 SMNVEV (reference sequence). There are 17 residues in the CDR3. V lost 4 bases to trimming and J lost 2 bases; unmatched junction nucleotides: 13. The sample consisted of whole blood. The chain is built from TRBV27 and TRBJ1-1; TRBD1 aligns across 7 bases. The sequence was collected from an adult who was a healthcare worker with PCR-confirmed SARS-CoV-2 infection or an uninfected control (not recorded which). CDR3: CASSSLHSGTANTEAFF. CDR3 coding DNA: TGTGCCAGCAGTTCCCTCCACTCCGGGACAGCTAACACTGAAGCTTTCTTT.